A single sample is the source of the 2 T cell receptor beta chains below, sequenced in a study of patients and donors after allogeneic stem cell transplantation. TCRdb fed the RT-PCR reads into MiXCR, producing one record per CDR3 protein. In the table there are 65,000 to 80,000 distinct CDR3 sequences, around 27% of which are singletons. The specimen was blood, either unsorted or a sorted T cell fraction (not recorded which). These receptors all stem from a human donor who was either an allogeneic HSCT recipient or a stem cell or donor lymphocyte infusion donor (not recorded which). It is not recorded whose cells these are; they may come from a transplant donor.

The chain uses TRBV9 and TRBJ2-1; either TRBD1 or TRBD2 may supply D (6 bases each). CDR1 is SGDLS and CDR2 is YYNGEE in the germline V gene. The V and J ends lost 0 bases and 0 bases respectively, with 13 bases between them. The length of the CDR3 is 17 residues. CDR3 nucleotide sequence: TGTGCCAGCAGCGTAGCTTGGGGGGCCGGCTCCTACAATGAGCAGTTCTTC. Its protein product is CASSVAWGAGSYNEQFF.

This clonotype was observed a handful of times. J is TRBJ2-1 and V is TRBV7-3; D assignment may be TRBD1 or TRBD2 (6 bases each). V dropped 4 bases and J dropped 5 bases, with 18 bases sitting between them. The CDR3 contains 16 residues. In germline, CDR1 is SGHTA, CDR2 FQGTGA. Here the CDR3 DNA reads TGTGCCAGCAGCTCTATGGAGGGGGGCAGGAACAATGAGCAGTTCTTC. It is translated as CASSSMEGGRNNEQFF.